This T cell receptor (beta chain) was observed in a study of cytomegalovirus exposure and HLA in healthy donors listed by TCRdb under 2017. About the investigation overall: According to an earlier analysis of 587 of the donors, roughly 180 million T cells yielded 117 million unique TCR beta sequences and about 280 Gb of sequence data. HLA typing included class I and class II loci at four-digit resolution. About 300 gigabases of sequencing data and 75 million to 85 million unique TCR sequences made up an early release that covered some 640 HLA-typed donors. All discovery cohort repertoires had been generated on a single sequencing platform. Rather than using new phenotypic data, the later analysis identified candidate immune exposures from TCR beta sequences and from how often those sequences occurred across donors. Alongside the repertoire data, information on donor age, sex, ethnicity and CMV serostatus was compiled. Genome-wide SNP genotypes for about 60% of the 666 donors were used in a later genetic analysis, which treated that subset as a discovery cohort. Four to six DR-DQ haplotypes were handled as single units for association and clustering, since linkage in the cohort was strong. Among the 398 genotyped donors, about 83% belonged to the genetic ancestry cluster associated with self-reported Caucasian donors. An earlier analysis of 587 of the donors used high-throughput TCR beta sequencing to judge whether each TCR beta V gene segment behaved as functional or pseudogenic. The study aimed to test whether signatures of past pathogen exposure could be identified by cataloging public T cell receptors. High-throughput TCR immunosequencing, statistical association of individual TCRs with disease status, and machine learning were combined to predict cytomegalovirus infection status. On average, over 200,000 unique TCR beta nucleotide sequences were sequenced per donor among fewer than 500 genotyped donors of the cohort, with roughly 18% of those sequences being non-productive. In addition to the first cohort of approximately 670 subjects, a separate validation cohort of approximately 120 different subjects was used. The T cell repertoires of several hundred subjects were profiled by immunosequencing and related to cytomegalovirus serostatus. To study patterns of TCR occurrence, a later analysis re-analyzed previously published TCR beta repertoires from 650 to 750 donors and added high-resolution HLA genotyping. Typing coverage varied by locus: roughly 620-640 donors for A, B, C, DRB1 and DQB1; more than 500 for DQA1; about 590 for DPA1; fewer than 480 for DPB1.

General conclusions and limits of the study: Only TCR beta chains were sequenced in this cohort, and the absence of alpha or paired-chain data limited detectable features. In a later analysis, HLA-associated TCR beta chains showed more clonal expansion and lower generation probabilities than non-associated chains that were equally common. Because HLA typing was missing for some donors at each locus, association tests included only the typed subset. It was suggested by the authors that the approach could potentially be generalized to other disease states and immunological phenotypes. Across donors, most TCR sequences were observed very rarely, whereas some public TCRs were present in many individuals. At a false discovery rate of 0.05, a later analysis linked some 17,000 TCR beta sequences to specific HLA alleles. In an earlier analysis of a few hundred of the donors, most TCR beta V segments were observed in productive rearrangements about 87% or about 30% of the time, broadly matching IMGT annotations. Most CMV-associated TCR beta chains appeared to be HLA-restricted in a later analysis, and the HLA associations seemed to be driven largely by CMV exposure. The earlier analysis of 587 of the donors excluded some 15 rarely observed V segments, including chromosome 9 orphons, because counts were too low. A later analysis found that TCR association rates varied across HLA loci, with DRB1 alleles showing the most associated TCRs and HLA-C alleles the fewest. Several of the top co-occurrence clusters appeared to be linked to parvovirus B19, influenza, CMV and Epstein-Barr virus, according to a later analysis. A cluster of highly shared sequence variants was judged likely to be a technical artifact of the sequencing pipeline. Immune exposure information for the cohort was limited to CMV serostatus. According to a later genetic analysis, donors in an Asian-associated ancestry cluster had fewer N-insertions in productive TCRs than the roughly 700-donor mean. The study listed around 160 TCR beta chains as associated with cytomegalovirus. The 87-base-pair reads could not distinguish some IMGT-functional V segments, including TRBV6-2 and TRBV6-3, so those segments were excluded. A few of the identified cytomegalovirus-associated TCR beta chains were confirmed in vitro to be specific for cytomegalovirus antigens. Strong co-occurrence of HLA alleles, especially DR and DQ, made assigning TCR associations to individual alleles difficult. Roughly uniform sequencing depth across donors was assumed in presence/absence analyses, although this assumption may not hold. A further reported finding was that TCR beta sequences accurately predicted the HLA-A and HLA-B alleles for most subjects in the first cohort. The classifier was reported to diagnose cytomegalovirus status with high specificity and sensitivity in both the original cohort and the validation cohort. V-gene and J-gene trimming of TCR beta chains was associated with a missense DCLRE1C variant in a later genetic analysis, and the association was replicated in an independent cohort. Correlated functional status among segregating V segments might reflect linkage disequilibrium, but an unknown experimental factor could not be ruled out.

Remarks on this clone: The clone's antigen remains unknown. No base qualities exist here, and no much larger clone lies one base off it.

The cohort was made up of 666 healthy bone marrow donors. All cohort members were sampled while nominally healthy, although unrecorded immune exposures were likely present. The donor was CMV seronegative and was included in the group of 352 seronegative cohort members. A peripheral blood sample was collected from each donor, and TCR beta sequencing was performed on peripheral blood mononuclear cells. The Qiagen DNeasy Blood Extraction Kit was used to extract genomic DNA from the blood cell samples. Library preparation was by the immunoSEQ multiplex PCR assay. A mixture of 60 forward primers for TCR Vbeta segments and 13 reverse primers for TCR Jbeta segments was used in the multiplex PCR. Amplification of the CDR3 region of rearranged TCR beta genes was performed with a multiplex PCR assay on genomic DNA. The amplified TCR beta libraries were sequenced on the Illumina HiSeq System as 87-base-pair reads. From the authors' description of their analysis: Across the 500 to 750 repertoires, a later analysis counted 60 million to 90 million unique TCR beta chains, around 11 million of which were shared by at least two donors. Raw reads were error-corrected and collapsed into unique sequences with a nearest-neighbor algorithm that merged closely related sequences to remove PCR and sequencing errors. V, D and J gene segments were assigned by aligning CDR3 sequences to IMGT reference sequences. For a sequence to be retained, a match of at least six nucleotides was required to both a V gene segment and a J gene segment. A rearrangement counted as productive if the CDR3 had no stop codons and remained in frame with V and J, and every other rearrangement counted as non-productive. CDR3 was defined according to IMGT convention as the region running from the second conserved V-encoded cysteine to the conserved J-encoded phenylalanine. Sequences without an unambiguous match to a single V gene segment were excluded from the earlier analysis of almost 600 of the donors. An earlier analysis of about 590 of the donors classified V segments as functional when productive rearrangements were above 56.7% and as segregating when the standard deviation between donors was above 5%. A statistical classification framework was built for diagnosing cytomegalovirus status from the catalog of TCR beta chain sequences. V and J gene assignment, in a later analysis, came from comparing TCR nucleotide sequences with IMGT/GENE-DB human TR gene sequences. A later analysis assigned CDR3 sequences and most-parsimonious VDJ recombination scenarios with the TCRdist pipeline. In a later analysis, each TCR beta chain was defined by its CDR3 amino acid sequence together with its V-gene family, and reads without a unique V-gene family were excluded. In a later analysis, 500 to 650 highly shared, low-generation-probability nucleotide sequences were removed to address suspected cross-contamination and a sequencing artifact. In a later analysis, a clonal expansion index was calculated for each public chain from normalized within-repertoire ranks of inferred template counts. In a later analysis, generation probabilities were computed with a VDJ recombination model fitted to out-of-frame rearrangements, and the resulting probabilities were checked against IGoR. A later analysis scored TCR-TCR, TCR-HLA and TCR-CMV co-occurrence with hypergeometric tests, applying a repertoire-size bias correction to TCR pairs. False discovery rates were estimated in a later analysis by permuting HLA or CMV assignments 20 times. In a later analysis, co-occurring TCRs were grouped using DBSCAN, with TCRdist sequence similarity added in when clustering inside HLA-allele-positive subsets. Repertoires with fewer than 30,000 or more than 120,000 public chains, plus five repertoires with anomalous nucleotide sharing, were excluded from co-occurrence clustering. TCRdb provides this immuneACCESS table in a form limited to in-frame rearrangements. Some clones are lacking; in checked studies, under half of them reflect an unresolved V gene, and why the rest are absent is not known. The V and J calls and clone size were taken over from that table, and D and trimming were inferred from the DNA. For this sample there are 95,000 to 150,000 clones; roughly 80% appear just once. The ten largest make up about 2% of the sample.

CDR1 WNHNN and CDR2 SYGVQD were looked up in the germline V gene (reference sequence). Measured from the cysteine to the phenylalanine, the CDR3 is 14 residues long. The DNA shown is the 42-base CDR3, in frame from base 1. V is pared back by 6 bases and J by 1 base, with 9 bases lying between the germline termini. This TCR was sampled from a man aged 30 to 45 in good health and CMV-seronegative. Input material: PBMCs. The chain is encoded by TRBV10-1 joined to TRBJ2-2; a tentative D match to TRBD1 spans 6 bases. The CDR3 loop reads CASRTGGNTGELFF. The nucleotide sequence is TGCGCCAGCAGGACAGGCGGGAACACCGGGGAGCTGTTTTTT.